A selection of T cell receptor beta chains follows, all from one sample in a study of Graves' ophthalmopathy and Graves' hyperthyroidism. TCRdb processed the multiplex PCR reads anew with MiXCR; each CDR3 protein has one entry. Among 400,000 or so distinct CDR3 sequences, 15% to 19% were seen once, and the ten largest hold approximately 7%. Sample: peripheral blood. The origin of the receptors is a woman in her late teens or twenties with stable Graves' hyperthyroidism. Both conserved end residues are part of each CDR3. The D gene is left open where the match is weak.

v_call | d_call | cdr3_aa
TRBV5-5 | NA | CASSYRVWSNQPQHF
TRBV27 | NA | CASGMNTEAFF
TRBV19 | NA | CASTLQGMNTEAFF
TRBV5-4 | NA | CASSQKTGNTEAFF
TRBV20-1 | NA | CSARVMDNTGELFF
TRBV7-9 | NA | CASSTLRGQKTEAFF
TRBV5-1 | NA | CATRGRQETQYF
TRBV11-2 | NA | CASSSIIATNIQYF
TRBV6-5 | NA | CASIGGDVGELFF
TRBV11-2 | TRBD1 | CASSFQDRALTYGYTF
TRBV7-3 | NA | CASTNRRDERPQHF
TRBV11-2 | NA | CASSLSAYSGNTIYF
TRBV12-3/TRBV12-4 | TRBD2 | CASSHWGGVNEQYF
TRBV6-1 | NA | CASRGSGEDSPLHF
TRBV7-6 | NA | CASSLVSGANTEAFF
TRBV5-1 | TRBD1 | CASSSTGTLMNTEAFF
TRBV15 | TRBD1 | CATSRGRGQNSPLHF
TRBV24-1 | TRBD2 | CATSDPGGSSYNEQFF
TRBV11-3 | NA | CASSSEEEQYF
TRBV27 | NA | CASSFGRGRETQYF
TRBV12-3/TRBV12-4 | NA | CASSLAVGPNNSPLHF
TRBV11-2 | NA | CASSWVGSSYEQYF